This TCR beta chain was captured in a study of cytomegalovirus exposure and HLA in healthy donors. CDR3 length: 15 amino acids. In germline, CDR1 is SGHTA, CDR2 FQGTGA. With 3 bases clipped from V and 2 bases from J, the junction kept 4 bases outside the gene matches. In this sample, this clone turned up a few times. Amplification used 60 Vbeta primers and 13 Jbeta primers. In the authors' methods: In a later analysis, tens of millions of unique TCR beta chains included roughly 11 million shared by two or more donors. Produced via immunoSEQ multiplex PCR; TCRdb's table is partial and in-frame only. V and J calls and clone size are those listed in that table; D and trimming were worked out from the DNA. The repertoire includes about 120,000 clones, 15% of them detected once, and 1.9% sits in the top ten.

The chain combines TRBV7-3 with TRBJ2-3, with 8 bases aligning to TRBD1. What was sequenced was PBMCs. The receptor comes from a woman aged 18-35 years in good health and CMV-seronegative. This chain's CDR3 is CASSFLDRATDTQYF. CDR3 nucleotides: TGTGCCAGCAGCTTCCTGGACAGGGCCACAGATACGCAGTATTTT.